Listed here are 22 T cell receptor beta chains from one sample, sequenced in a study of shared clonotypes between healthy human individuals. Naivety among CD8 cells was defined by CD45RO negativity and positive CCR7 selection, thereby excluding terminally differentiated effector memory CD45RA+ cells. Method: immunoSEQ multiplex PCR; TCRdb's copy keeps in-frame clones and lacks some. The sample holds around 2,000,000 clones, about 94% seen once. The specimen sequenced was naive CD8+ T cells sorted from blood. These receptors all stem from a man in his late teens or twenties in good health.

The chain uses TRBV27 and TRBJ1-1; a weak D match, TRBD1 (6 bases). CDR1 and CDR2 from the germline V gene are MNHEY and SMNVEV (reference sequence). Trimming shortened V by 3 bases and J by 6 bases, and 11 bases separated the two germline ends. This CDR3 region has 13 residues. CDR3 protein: CASSFGGNAEAFF. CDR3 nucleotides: TGTGCCAGCAGTTTTGGGGGCAACGCTGAAGCTTTCTTT.

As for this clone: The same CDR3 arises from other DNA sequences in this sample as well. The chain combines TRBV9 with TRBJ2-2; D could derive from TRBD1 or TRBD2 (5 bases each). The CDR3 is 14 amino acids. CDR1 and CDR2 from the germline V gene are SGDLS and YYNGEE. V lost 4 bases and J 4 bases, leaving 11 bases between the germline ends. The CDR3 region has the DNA TGTGCCAGCAGCCTCGGTGGGGGCACCGGGGAGCTGTTTTTT. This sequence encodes CASSLGGGTGELFF.

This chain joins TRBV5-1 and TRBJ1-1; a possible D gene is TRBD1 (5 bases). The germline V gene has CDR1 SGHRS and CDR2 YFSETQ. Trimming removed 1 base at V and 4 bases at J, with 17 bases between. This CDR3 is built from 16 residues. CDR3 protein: CASSLWQGPSRTEAFF. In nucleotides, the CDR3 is TGCGCCAGCAGCTTGTGGCAGGGCCCGTCCCGCACTGAAGCTTTCTTT.

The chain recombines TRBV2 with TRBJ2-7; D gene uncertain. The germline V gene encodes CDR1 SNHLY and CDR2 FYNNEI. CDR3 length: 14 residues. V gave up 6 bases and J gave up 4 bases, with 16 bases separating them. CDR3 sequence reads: CASSSGLASYEQYF. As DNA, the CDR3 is TGTGCCAGCAGCTCGGGCCTCGCTAGTTACGAGCAGTACTTC.

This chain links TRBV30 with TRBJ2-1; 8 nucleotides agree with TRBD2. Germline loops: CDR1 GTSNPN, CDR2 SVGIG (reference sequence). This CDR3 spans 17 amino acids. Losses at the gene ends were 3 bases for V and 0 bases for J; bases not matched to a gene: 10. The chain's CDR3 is CAWRDRSSGFSYNEQFF. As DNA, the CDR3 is TGTGCCTGGAGAGACAGGTCTAGCGGGTTCTCCTACAATGAGCAGTTCTTC.

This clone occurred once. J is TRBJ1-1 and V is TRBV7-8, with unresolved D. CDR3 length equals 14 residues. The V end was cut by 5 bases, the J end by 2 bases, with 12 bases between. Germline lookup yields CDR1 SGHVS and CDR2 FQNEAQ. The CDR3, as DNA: TGTGCCAGCAGCCCCAGGCCCGTAAACACTGAAGCTTTCTTT. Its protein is CASSPRPVNTEAFF.

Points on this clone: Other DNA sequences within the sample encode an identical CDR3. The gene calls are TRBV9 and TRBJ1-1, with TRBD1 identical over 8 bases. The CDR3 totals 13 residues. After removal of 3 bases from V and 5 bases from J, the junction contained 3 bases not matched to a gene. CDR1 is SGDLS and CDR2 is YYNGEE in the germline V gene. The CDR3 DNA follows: TGTGCCAGCAGCGAACAGGGGGGGACTGAAGCTTTCTTT. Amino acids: CASSEQGGTEAFF.

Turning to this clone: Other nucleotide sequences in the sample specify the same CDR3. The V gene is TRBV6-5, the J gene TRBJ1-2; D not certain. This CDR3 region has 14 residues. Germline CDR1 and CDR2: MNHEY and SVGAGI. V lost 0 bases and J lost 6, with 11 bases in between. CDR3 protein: CASSYSEGRDGYTF. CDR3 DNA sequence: TGTGCCAGCAGTTACTCGGAGGGAAGAGATGGCTACACCTTC.

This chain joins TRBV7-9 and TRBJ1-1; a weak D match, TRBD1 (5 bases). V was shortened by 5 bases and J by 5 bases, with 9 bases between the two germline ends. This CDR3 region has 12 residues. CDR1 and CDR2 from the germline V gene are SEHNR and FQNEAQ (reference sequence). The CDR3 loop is CASSKGLTEAFF. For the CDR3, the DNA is TGTGCCAGCAGCAAGGGGCTAACTGAAGCTTTCTTT.

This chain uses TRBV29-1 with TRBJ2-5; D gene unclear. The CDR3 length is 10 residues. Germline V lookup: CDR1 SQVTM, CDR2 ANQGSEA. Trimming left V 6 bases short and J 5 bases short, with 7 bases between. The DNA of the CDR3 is TGCAGCGTCATATGGGAGACCCAGTACTTC. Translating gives CSVIWETQYF.

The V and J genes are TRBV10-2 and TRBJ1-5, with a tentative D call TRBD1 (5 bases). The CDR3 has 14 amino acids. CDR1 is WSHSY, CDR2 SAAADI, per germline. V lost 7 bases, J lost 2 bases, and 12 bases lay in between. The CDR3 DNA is TGCGCCAGCACGGCAGGGATGGGCAATCAGCCCCAGCATTTT. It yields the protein CASTAGMGNQPQHF.

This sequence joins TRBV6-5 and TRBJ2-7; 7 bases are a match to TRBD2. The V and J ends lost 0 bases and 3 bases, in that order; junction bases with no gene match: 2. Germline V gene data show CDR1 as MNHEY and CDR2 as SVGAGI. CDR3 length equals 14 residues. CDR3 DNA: TGTGCCAGCAGTTACTCGCCTAGCGGCTACGAGCAGTACTTC. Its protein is CASSYSPSGYEQYF.

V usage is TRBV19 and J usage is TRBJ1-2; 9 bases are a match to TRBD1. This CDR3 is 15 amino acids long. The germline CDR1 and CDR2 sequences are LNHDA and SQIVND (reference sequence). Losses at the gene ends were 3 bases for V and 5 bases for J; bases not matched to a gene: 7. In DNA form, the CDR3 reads TGTGCCAGTAGTATCAGGAGCGGGACAGGGTATGGCTACACCTTC. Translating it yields CASSIRSGTGYGYTF.

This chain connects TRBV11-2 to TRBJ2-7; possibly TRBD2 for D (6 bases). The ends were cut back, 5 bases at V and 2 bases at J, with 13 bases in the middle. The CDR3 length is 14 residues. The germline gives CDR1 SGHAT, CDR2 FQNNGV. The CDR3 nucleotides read TGTGCCAGCAGCAACCCGGGAGACACCTACGAGCAGTACTTC. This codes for CASSNPGDTYEQYF.

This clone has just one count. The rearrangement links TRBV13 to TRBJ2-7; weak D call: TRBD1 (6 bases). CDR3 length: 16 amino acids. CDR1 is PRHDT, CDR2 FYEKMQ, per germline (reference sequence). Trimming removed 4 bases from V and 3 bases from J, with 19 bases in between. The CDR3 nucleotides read TGTGCCAGCAGCTCGGCAGGGACAATGATAGACTACGAGCAGTACTTC. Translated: CASSSAGTMIDYEQYF.

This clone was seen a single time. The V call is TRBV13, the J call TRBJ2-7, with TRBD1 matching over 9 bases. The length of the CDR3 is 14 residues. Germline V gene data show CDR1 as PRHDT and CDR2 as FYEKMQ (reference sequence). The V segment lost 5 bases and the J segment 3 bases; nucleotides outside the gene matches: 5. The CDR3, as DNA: TGTGCCAGCAGCATCGGACAGGGGAGCTACGAGCAGTACTTC. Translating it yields CASSIGQGSYEQYF. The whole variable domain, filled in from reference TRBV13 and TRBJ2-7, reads AAGVIQSPRHLIKEKRETATLKCYPIPRHDTVYWYQQGPGQDPQFLISFYEKMQSDKGSIPDRFSAQQFSDYHSELNMSSLELGDSALYFCASSIGQGSYEQYFGPGTRLTVT.

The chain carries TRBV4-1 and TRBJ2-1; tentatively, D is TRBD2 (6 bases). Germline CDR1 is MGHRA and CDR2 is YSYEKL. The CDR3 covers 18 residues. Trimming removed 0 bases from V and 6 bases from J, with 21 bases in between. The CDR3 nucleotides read TGCGCCAGCAGCCAAGATCTTTTGGGTAGGCTCGGGGGCAATGAGCAGTTCTTC. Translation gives CASSQDLLGRLGGNEQFF.

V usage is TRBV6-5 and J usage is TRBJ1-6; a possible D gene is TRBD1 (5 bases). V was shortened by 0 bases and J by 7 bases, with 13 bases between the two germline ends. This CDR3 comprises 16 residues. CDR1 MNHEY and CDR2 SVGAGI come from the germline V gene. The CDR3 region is CASSYSVGEVNSPLHF. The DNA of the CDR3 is TGTGCCAGCAGTTACTCGGTGGGGGAGGTAAATTCACCCCTCCACTTT.

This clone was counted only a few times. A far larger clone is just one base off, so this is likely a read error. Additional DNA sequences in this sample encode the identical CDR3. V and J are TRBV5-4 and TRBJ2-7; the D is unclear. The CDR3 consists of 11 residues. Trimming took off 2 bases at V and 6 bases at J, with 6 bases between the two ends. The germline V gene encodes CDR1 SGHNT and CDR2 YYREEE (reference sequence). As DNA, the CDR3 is TGTGCCAGCAGCTTAGGCGGCGAGCAGTACTTC. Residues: CASSLGGEQYF.

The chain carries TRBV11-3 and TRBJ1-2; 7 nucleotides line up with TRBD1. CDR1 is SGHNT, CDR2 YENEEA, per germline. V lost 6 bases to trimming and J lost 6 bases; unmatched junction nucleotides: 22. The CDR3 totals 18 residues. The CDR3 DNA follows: TGTGCCAGCAGTTCATTTCGGGACAGATCTTTATTTGTCCATGGCTACACCTTC. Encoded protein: CASSSFRDRSLFVHGYTF.

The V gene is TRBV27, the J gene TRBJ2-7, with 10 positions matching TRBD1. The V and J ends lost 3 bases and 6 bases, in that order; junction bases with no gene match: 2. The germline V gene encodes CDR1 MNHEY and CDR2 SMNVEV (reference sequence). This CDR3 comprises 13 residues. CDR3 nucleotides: TGTGCCAGCAGTTTGGGACAGGGGCTCGAGCAGTACTTC. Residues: CASSLGQGLEQYF.

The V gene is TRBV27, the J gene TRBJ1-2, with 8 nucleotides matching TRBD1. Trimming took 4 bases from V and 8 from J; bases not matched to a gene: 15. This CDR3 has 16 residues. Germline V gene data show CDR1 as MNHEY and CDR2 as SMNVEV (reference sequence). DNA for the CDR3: TGTGCCAGCAGTTCTGGGCCCGGGCAGGGGGCGTTCGGCTACACCTTC. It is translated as CASSSGPGQGAFGYTF.